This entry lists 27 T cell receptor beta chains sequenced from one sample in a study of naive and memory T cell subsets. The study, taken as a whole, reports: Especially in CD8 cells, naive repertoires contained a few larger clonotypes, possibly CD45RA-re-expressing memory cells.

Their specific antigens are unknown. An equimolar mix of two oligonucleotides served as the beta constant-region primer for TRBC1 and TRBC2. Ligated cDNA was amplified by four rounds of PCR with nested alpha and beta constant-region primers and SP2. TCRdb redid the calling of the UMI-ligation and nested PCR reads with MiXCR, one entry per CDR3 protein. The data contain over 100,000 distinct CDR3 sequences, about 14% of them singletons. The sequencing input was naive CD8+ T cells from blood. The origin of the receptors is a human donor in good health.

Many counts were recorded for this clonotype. The CDR3 coding sequence is TGTGCCAGCAGCCCTCTTGATCAGCCCCAGCATTTT. Translation gives CASSPLDQPQHF. The chain has TRBV7-9 and TRBJ1-5; D ambiguous. The V end was cut by 5 bases, the J end by 5 bases, with 7 bases between. CDR1 is SEHNR and CDR2 is FQNEAQ in the germline V gene (reference sequence). The CDR3 sequence is 12 residues long.

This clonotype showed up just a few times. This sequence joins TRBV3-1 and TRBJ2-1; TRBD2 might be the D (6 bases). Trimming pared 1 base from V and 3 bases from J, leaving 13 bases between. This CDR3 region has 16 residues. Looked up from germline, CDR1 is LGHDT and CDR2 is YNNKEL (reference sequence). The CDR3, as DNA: TGTGCCAGCAGCCAAGTGACGGGAGTAATCTACAATGAGCAGTTCTTC. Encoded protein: CASSQVTGVIYNEQFF.

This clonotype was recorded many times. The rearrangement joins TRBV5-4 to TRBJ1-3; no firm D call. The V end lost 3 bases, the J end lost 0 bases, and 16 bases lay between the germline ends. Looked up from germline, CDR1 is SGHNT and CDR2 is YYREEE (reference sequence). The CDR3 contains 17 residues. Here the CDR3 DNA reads TGTGCCAGCAGCTCGGAGGGAGCCCCAACCTCTGGAAACACCATATATTTT. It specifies CASSSEGAPTSGNTIYF.

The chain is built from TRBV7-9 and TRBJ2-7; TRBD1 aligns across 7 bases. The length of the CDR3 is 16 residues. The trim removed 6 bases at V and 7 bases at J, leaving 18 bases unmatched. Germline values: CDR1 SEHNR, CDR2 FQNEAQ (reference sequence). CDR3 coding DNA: TGTGCCAGCAGTTCTGTCGGGACCAACAGGGGTGGAGAGCAGTACTTC. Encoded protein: CASSSVGTNRGGEQYF.

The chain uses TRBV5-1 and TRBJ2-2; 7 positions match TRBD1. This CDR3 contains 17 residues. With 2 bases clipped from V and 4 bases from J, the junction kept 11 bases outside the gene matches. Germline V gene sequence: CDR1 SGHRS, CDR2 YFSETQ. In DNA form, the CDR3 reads TGCGCCAGCAGCTTCGGTACCTCCGGGACAGTCACCGGGGAGCTGTTTTTT. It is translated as CASSFGTSGTVTGELFF.

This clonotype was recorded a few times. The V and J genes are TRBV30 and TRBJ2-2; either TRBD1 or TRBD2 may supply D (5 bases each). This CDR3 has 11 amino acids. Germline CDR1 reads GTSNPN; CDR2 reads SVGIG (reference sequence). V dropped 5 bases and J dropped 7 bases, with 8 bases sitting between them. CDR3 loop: CAWEGLGELFF. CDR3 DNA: TGTGCCTGGGAGGGGCTCGGGGAGCTGTTTTTT.

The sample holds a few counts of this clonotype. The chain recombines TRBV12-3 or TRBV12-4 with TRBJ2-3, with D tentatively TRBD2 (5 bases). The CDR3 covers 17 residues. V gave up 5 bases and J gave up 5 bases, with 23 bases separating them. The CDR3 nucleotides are TGTGCCAGCAGTCCTGCGGGCCGGGCCAGAGCAGGAGATACGCAGTATTTT. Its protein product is CASSPAGRARAGDTQYF.

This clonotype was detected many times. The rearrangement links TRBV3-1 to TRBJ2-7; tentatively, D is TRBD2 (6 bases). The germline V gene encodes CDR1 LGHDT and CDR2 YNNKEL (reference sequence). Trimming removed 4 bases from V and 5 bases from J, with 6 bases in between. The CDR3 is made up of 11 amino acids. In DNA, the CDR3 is TGTGCCAGCAGCCCGGGGGACGAGCAGTACTTC. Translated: CASSPGDEQYF.

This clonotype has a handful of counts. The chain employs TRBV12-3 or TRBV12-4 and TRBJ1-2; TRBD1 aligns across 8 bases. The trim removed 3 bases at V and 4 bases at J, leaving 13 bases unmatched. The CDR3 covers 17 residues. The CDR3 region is CASSFPGQDGSSYGYTF. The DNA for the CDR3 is TGTGCCAGCAGTTTCCCGGGACAGGATGGTTCCTCCTATGGCTACACCTTC.

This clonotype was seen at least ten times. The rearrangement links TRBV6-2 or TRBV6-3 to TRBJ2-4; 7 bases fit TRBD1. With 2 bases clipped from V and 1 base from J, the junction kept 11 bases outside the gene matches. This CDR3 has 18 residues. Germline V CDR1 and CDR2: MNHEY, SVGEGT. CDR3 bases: TGTGCCAGCAGTTACCCGACAGGGTTCCTCGGGGCCAAAAACATTCAGTACTTC. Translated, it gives CASSYPTGFLGAKNIQYF.

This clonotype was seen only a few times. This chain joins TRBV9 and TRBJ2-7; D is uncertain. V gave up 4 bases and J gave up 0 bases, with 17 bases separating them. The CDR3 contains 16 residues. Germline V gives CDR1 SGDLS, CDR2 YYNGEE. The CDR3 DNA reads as TGTGCCAGCAGCCCAGGTTCCGAAACGACCTCCTACGAGCAGTACTTC. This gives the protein CASSPGSETTSYEQYF. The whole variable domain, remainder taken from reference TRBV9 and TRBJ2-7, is DSGVTQTPKHLITATGQRVTLRCSPRSGDLSVYWYQQSLDQGLQFLIQYYNGEERAKGNILERFSAQQFPDLHSELNLSSLELGDSALYFCASSPGSETTSYEQYFGPGTRLTVT.

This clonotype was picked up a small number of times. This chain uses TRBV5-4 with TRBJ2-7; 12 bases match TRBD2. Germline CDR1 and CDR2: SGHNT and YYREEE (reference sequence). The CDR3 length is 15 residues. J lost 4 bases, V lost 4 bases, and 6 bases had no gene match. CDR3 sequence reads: CASSPSSGGGYEQYF. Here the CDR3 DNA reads TGTGCCAGCAGCCCTTCTAGCGGGGGGGGTTACGAGCAGTACTTC.

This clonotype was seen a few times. This chain's CDR3 is CSVEDPLEGYNEQFF. CDR3 coding DNA: TGCAGCGTTGAAGATCCGTTGGAGGGGTACAATGAGCAGTTCTTC. The rearrangement links TRBV29-1 to TRBJ2-1; D possibly corresponds to TRBD2 (6 bases). CDR1 is SQVTM, CDR2 ANQGSEA, per germline. The V and J ends lost 0 bases and 4 bases respectively, with 13 bases between them. This CDR3 is built from 15 residues.

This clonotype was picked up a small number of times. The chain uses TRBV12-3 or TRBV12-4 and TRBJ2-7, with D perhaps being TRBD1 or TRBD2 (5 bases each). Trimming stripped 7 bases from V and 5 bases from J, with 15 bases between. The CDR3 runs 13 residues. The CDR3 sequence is CASIPGPAHEQYF. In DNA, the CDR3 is TGTGCCAGCATTCCGGGACCCGCCCACGAGCAGTACTTC.

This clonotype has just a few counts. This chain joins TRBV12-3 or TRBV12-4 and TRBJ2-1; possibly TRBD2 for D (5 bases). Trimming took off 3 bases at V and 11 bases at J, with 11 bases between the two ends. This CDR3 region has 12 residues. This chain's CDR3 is CASSLESGKQFF. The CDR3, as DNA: TGTGCCAGCAGTTTGGAGAGCGGAAAGCAGTTCTTC.

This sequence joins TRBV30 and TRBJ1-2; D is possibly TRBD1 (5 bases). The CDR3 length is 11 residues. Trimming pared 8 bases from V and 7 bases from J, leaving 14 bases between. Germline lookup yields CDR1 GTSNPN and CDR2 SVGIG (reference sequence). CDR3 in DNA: TGTGCCGGATTGGGAGGGGCTGGCTACACCTTC. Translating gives CAGLGGAGYTF.

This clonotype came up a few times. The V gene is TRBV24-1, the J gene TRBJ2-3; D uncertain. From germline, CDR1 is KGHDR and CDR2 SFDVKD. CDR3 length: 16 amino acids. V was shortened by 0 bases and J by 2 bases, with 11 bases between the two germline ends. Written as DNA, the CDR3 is TGTGCCACCAGTGATTTGGATGGGATCCACACAGATACGCAGTATTTT. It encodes CATSDLDGIHTDTQYF.

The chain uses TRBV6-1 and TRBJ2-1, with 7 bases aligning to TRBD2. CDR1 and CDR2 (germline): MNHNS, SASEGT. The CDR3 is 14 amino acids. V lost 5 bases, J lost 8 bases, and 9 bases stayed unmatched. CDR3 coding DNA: TGTGCCAGCAGTCAGAAGCGGGGTAGGGATGAGCAGTTCTTC. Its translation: CASSQKRGRDEQFF.

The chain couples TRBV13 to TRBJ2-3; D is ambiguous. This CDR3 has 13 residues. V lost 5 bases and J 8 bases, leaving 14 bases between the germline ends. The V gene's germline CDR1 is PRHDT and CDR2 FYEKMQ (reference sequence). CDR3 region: CASSPRAAGTQYF. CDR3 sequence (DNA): TGTGCCAGCAGCCCTCGGGCAGCAGGTACGCAGTATTTT.

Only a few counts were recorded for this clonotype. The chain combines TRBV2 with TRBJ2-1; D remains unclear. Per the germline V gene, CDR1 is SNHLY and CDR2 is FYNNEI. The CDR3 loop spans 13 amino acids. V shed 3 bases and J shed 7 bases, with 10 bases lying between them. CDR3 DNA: TGTGCCAGCAGTGATTTTTGGTGGAATGAGCAGTTCTTC. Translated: CASSDFWWNEQFF. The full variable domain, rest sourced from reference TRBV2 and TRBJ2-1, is EPEVTQTPSHQVTQMGQEVILRCVPISNHLYFYWYRQILGQKVEFLVSFYNNEISEKSEIFDDQFSVERPDGSNFTLKIRSTKLEDSAMYFCASSDFWWNEQFFGPGTRLTVL.

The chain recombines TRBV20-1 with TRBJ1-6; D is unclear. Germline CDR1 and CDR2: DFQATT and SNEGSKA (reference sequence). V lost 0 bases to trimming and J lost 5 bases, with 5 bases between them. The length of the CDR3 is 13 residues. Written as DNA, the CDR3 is TGCAGTGCTAGAGACAGTGATAATTCACCCCTCCACTTT. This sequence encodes CSARDSDNSPLHF.

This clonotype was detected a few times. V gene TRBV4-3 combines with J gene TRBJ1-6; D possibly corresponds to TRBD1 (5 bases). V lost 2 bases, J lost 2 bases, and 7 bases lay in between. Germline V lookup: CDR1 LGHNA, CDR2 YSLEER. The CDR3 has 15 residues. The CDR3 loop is CASSQRDAYNSPLHF. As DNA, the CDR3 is TGCGCCAGCAGCCAACGGGACGCCTATAATTCACCCCTCCACTTT.

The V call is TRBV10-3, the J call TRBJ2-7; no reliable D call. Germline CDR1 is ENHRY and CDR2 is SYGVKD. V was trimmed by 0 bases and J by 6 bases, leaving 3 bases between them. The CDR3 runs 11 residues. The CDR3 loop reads CAISESGEQYF. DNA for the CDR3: TGTGCCATCAGTGAGTCGGGCGAGCAGTACTTC.

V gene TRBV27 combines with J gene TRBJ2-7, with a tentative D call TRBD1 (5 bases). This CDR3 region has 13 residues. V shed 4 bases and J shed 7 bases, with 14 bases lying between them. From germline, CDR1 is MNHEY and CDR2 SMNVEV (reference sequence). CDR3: CASSSGWQKEQYF. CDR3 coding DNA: TGTGCCAGCAGTTCAGGGTGGCAAAAGGAGCAGTACTTC.

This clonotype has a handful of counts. The CDR3 DNA reads TGCGCCAGCAGCCAAGAGGTGGAGAGGGGGGAAGAGACCCAGTACTTC. It translates to CASSQEVERGEETQYF. V usage is TRBV4-3 and J usage is TRBJ2-5; either TRBD1 or TRBD2 may supply D (6 bases each). Deletions cut 0 bases from V and 3 bases from J, with 14 bases between. The CDR3 spans 16 residues. Germline CDR1 LGHNA, CDR2 YSLEER.

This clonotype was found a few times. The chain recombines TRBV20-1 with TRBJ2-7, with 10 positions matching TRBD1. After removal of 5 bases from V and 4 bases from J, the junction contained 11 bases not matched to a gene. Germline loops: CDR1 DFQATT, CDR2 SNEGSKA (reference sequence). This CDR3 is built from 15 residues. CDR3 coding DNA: TGCAGTGCTCCACAATCGACAGGGGGCACTTACGAGCAGTACTTC. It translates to CSAPQSTGGTYEQYF.

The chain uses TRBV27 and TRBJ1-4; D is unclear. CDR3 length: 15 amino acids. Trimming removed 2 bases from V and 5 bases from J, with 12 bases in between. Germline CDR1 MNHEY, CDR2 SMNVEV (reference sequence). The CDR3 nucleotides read TGTGCCAGCAGTTTAATCGGGAGCAGAAATGAAAAACTGTTTTTT. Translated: CASSLIGSRNEKLFF.